Sequencing of this T cell receptor (beta chain) was carried out in a study of regulatory T cells in long-lasting Graves disease. Study outcomes and limitations: Among samples with persistent disease, TRBV28, TRBJ1-2 and TRBJ2-5 were favored.

Building the TCR beta libraries relied on iRepertoire HTBI primers, and CDR3 regions underwent Arm-PCR. Original handling: Identified segments across samples numbered some 62 TRBV and roughly 15 TRBJ. In TCRdb, the multiplex PCR reads were re-called with MiXCR into one record per CDR3 protein. Here the V and J calls rest on TCRdb's processing, not on the authors' analysis. This table has 390,000 or so distinct CDR3 sequences, 12% appearing once. CDR1 and CDR2 from the germline V gene are SEHNR and FQNEAQ (reference sequence). This CDR3 has 12 amino acids. Trimming took 5 bases from V and 5 from J, leaving 6 bases between them. Time point given: newly diagnosed GD, antithyroid drugs for less than 3 months. TCR sequences were obtained from RNA taken from PBMCs. In this cohort, patients came from an endocrinology department located in Xi'an, China. This clonotype was picked up many times. Antigen specificity is unknown.

This sample was also put to use in a study of T cells in Graves' hyperthyroidism and ophthalmopathy.

This sequence joins TRBV7-9 and TRBJ1-4, with D unclear. The TCR originated in a woman under 30 with Graves disease. Sequenced material: peripheral blood mononuclear cells (PBMCs), taken at new diagnosis, from a patient treated with antithyroid drugs. CDR3 in amino acids: CASSLTNEKLFF. For the CDR3, the DNA is TGTGCCAGCAGCCTGACGAATGAAAAACTGTTTTTT.